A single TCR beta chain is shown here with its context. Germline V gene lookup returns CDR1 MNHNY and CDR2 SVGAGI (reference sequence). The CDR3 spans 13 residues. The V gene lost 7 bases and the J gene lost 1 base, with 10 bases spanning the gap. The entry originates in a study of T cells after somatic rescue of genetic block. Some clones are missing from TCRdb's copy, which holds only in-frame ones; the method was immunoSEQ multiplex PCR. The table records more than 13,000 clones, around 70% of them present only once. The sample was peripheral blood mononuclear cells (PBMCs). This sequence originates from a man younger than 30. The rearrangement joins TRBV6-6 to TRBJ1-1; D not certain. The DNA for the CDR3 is TGTGCCAGCATTGAGATACCGAACACTGAAGCTTTCTTT. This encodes CASIEIPNTEAFF.